Detailed here is one T cell receptor beta chain. The sample is drawn from a study of memory CD4+ T cells and cytomegalovirus serostatus. The sort gate was single viable CD3+CD4+CD8-CD45RO+ cells for memory CD4+ T cells. Germline-derived CDR1 and CDR2 are LNHDA and SQIVND (reference sequence). The CDR3 spans 15 residues. The V end lost 3 bases, the J end lost 2 bases, and 11 bases lay between the germline ends. Original analysis: Out-of-frame sequences were removed, leaving a few million distinct TCRbeta sequences. Sequenced by immunoSEQ multiplex PCR; TCRdb stores in-frame clones only, minus some. V, J and clone size derive from that table, while D and trimming were established from the DNA sequence. Of 40,000 to 50,000 clones listed, roughly 72% are singletons.

Sequenced sample: memory CD4+ T cells from blood. V gene TRBV19 combines with J gene TRBJ1-5; tentative D call: TRBD1 (5 bases). The sequence was obtained from an adult in good health and CMV-seropositive. The CDR3 here is CASSIGTRGNQPQHF. The CDR3, as DNA: TGTGCCAGTAGTATTGGGACTCGGGGCAATCAGCCCCAGCATTTT.